The 13 T cell receptor delta chains given below trace back to one sample, sequenced in a study of γδ T cells in repeated Plasmodium falciparum infection. TCRdb called clones anew from the multiplex PCR reads with CATT. In the table there are under 50,000 delta-chain clones, 1.6% of which are singletons. Gammadelta T cells were flow-sorted from PBMC into Vgamma9/Vdelta2+ and Vdelta2-negative populations for bulk analysis. The sample was gamma-delta T cells from blood. Receptor source: a pool of human donors (malaria-infected and uninfected, not separated).

A remark on this clone: Since a far larger clone is one base different, this is likely a read error. Within the sample, other DNA sequences also encode this same CDR3. This chain uses TRDV1 with TRDJ4; tentatively, D is TRDD3 (6 bases). As TCRdb names no J gene, one was assigned here on the basis of a DNA match to germline. The CDR3 spans 19 residues. The V gene lost 4 bases and the J gene lost 1 base, with 28 bases spanning the gap. CDR1 is TSWWSYY, CDR2 QGS, per germline. The CDR3 loop is CALGVSFPPRTGGDRPLIF. DNA for the CDR3: TGTGCTCTTGGGGTGAGCTTCCCACCCCGTACGGGGGGAGACAGACCCCTGATCTTT.

At least ten counts were recorded for this clone. V is TRDV1 and J is TRDJ1; 7 positions agree with TRDD2. Germline trimming cut 2 bases from V and 0 bases from J; bases unmatched to any gene: 21. The length of the CDR3 is 21 residues. CDR1 is TSWWSYY, CDR2 QGS, per germline. The DNA for the CDR3 is TGTGCTCTTGGGGAAAAAGGGCGTTCCTACGCCCGGGGACCGTACACCGATAAACTCATCTTT. Translation: CALGEKGRSYARGPYTDKLIF.

The sample holds a few counts of this clone. For this DNA, TCRdb reports the protein of a much larger clone, which diverges at residue 12, most likely from a read error; the protein presented here is translated directly from the DNA. The rearrangement uses TRDV1 and TRDJ1, with a possible D match to TRDD3 (5 bases). Because TCRdb records no J gene, it was assigned here through a match of the DNA to germline. Germline CDR1 TSWWSYY, CDR2 QGS. The CDR3 spans 16 residues. Trimming removed 8 bases from V and 6 bases from J, with 25 bases in between. The CDR3 nucleotides are TGTGCTCTTATACCTCCCCAGTACTGGAGGACCAATAAACTCATCTTT. This codes for CALIPPQYWRTNKLIF.

To note about this clone: This may come from a read error, since a much larger clone is one base off. Other nucleotide sequences from this sample produce the same CDR3. V and J are TRDV1 and TRDJ1; TRDD3 aligns across 10 bases. Germline CDR1 TSWWSYY, CDR2 QGS. The CDR3 loop spans 19 amino acids. CDR3 amino acids: CALGDIFLGGYRNTDKLIF. The CDR3 DNA reads as TGTGCTCTTGGGGATATCTTCCTTGGGGGATACCGTAACACCGATAAGCTCATCTTT.

This clone was observed at least ten times. The J gene is TRDJ1, the V gene TRDV1; TRDD3 matches 10 bases. Here the J gene was assigned by germline matching of the DNA, as TCRdb has none. CDR3 length equals 20 residues. CDR1 and CDR2 from the germline V gene are TSWWSYY and QGS. Trimming removed 1 base from V and 8 bases from J; junction bases left unmatched: 22. In DNA, the CDR3 is TGTGCTCTTGGGGAACGTTCGCCTCGGGACTGGGGGATTATCCACCAAAAACTCATCTTT. Translated: CALGERSPRDWGIIHQKLIF.

This clone appeared many times. TCRdb's listed protein matches a much larger clone and diverges from this DNA's translation at residue 3, likely through a read error; the protein shown comes from the DNA. The rearrangement links TRDV1 to TRDJ1, with 11 nucleotides matching TRDD3. The CDR3 has 19 amino acids. From germline, CDR1 is TSWWSYY and CDR2 QGS. CDR3 sequence: CAIGEPTADWGIGTDKLIF. For the CDR3, the DNA is TGTGCTATTGGGGAACCCACGGCAGACTGGGGGATAGGGACCGATAAACTCATCTTT.

This clone was seen more than once but under ten times. The mismatch at residue 18 between this DNA's translation and the TCRdb protein of a much larger clone likely reflects a read error; the protein shown is translated from the DNA. The V gene corresponds to TRDV1; no J gene was called; TRDD3, the table's D call, was not compared with the DNA. The CDR3 sequence is 19 residues long. Germline-derived CDR1 and CDR2 are TSWWSYY and QGS. In nucleotides, the CDR3 is TGTGCTCTTGGGGAACACACTTCCCTCTGGGGGATACACGCCGATAAACTCACCTTT. It specifies CALGEHTSLWGIHADKLTF.

This clone is deemed medium-sized (0.01 to 0.1%). Other DNA sequences in the sample encode the same CDR3. The chain employs TRDV1 and TRDJ1; the match to TRDD3 covers 7 bases. This CDR3 is built from 21 residues. Germline CDR1 and CDR2: TSWWSYY and QGS. The trim removed 0 bases at V and 0 bases at J, leaving 19 bases unmatched. CDR3 amino acids: CALGELKVLSTWGEYTDKLIF. As DNA, the CDR3 is TGTGCTCTTGGGGAACTGAAAGTTCTGTCCACCTGGGGGGAATACACCGATAAACTCATCTTT.

In this sample, this clone turned up a few times. TCRdb records a much larger clone's protein for this DNA, with a difference at residue 8 that likely arises from a read error; the protein given is the translation of the DNA. The CDR3 spells CACFLLGGRGKTDKLIF. CDR3 DNA: TGTGCCTGTTTTCTACTGGGGGGTAGAGGAAAGACCGATAAACTCATCTTT. V is TRDV2 and J is TRDJ1, with 8 bases identical to TRDD3. Germline matching of the DNA provided the J gene here, since TCRdb leaves it blank. With 6 bases clipped from V and 2 bases from J, the junction kept 16 bases outside the gene matches. The CDR3 is 17 amino acids. Germline V gives CDR1 GEAIGNYY, CDR2 EKD.

To note about this clone: The protein TCRdb gives is from a much larger clone and does not agree with this DNA's translation at residue 12, likely a read error; the protein shown here comes from the DNA. The genes are TRDV1 and TRDJ1; D might be TRDD3 (5 bases). The CDR3 is 16 amino acids. Germline-derived CDR1 and CDR2 are TSWWSYY and QGS. Trimming pared 1 base from V and 7 bases from J, leaving 19 bases between. The CDR3 is CALGERDLLGGRKLIF. In nucleotides, the CDR3 is TGTGCTCTTGGGGAACGGGACTTGCTCGGGGGGCGTAAACTCATCTTT.

In its sample, this clone was seen a few times. The chain joins TRDV1 to TRDJ1, with D uncertain. Matching the DNA to germline supplied the J gene, which TCRdb does not give. V lost 2 bases and J lost 3, with 13 bases in between. The CDR3 spans 15 residues. Germline V gene data show CDR1 as TSWWSYY and CDR2 as QGS. This CDR3 is CALGERVPSSDKLIF. CDR3 DNA sequence: TGTGCTCTTGGGGAAAGAGTACCATCTTCCGATAAACTCATCTTT.

There are a few counts of this clone. A far larger clone differs by one base, so this is likely a read error. Within the sample, other DNA sequences also encode this same CDR3. The chain employs TRDV2 and TRDJ1, with 9 bases that match TRDD3. Because TCRdb records no J gene, it was assigned here through a match of the DNA to germline. V lost 0 bases and J lost 2; bases outside the gene matches: 6. Germline CDR1 reads GEAIGNYY; CDR2 reads EKD. The CDR3 is made up of 16 amino acids. This CDR3 is CACDTVHLGDTDKLIF. CDR3 bases: TGTGCCTGTGACACCGTGCATCTGGGGGATACCGATAAACTCATCTTT.

This clone was picked up a small number of times. This likely traces to a read error, being one base from a far larger clone. The same CDR3 is also encoded by other DNA sequences in this sample. The chain employs TRDV1 and TRDJ2; D may be TRDD3 (6 bases). Matching the DNA to germline supplied the J gene, which TCRdb does not give. This CDR3 has 25 amino acids. In germline, CDR1 is TSWWSYY, CDR2 QGS. V dropped 3 bases and J dropped 0 bases, with 38 bases sitting between them. This chain's CDR3 is CALGEPDRGDAFKHSASTLTAQLFF. The DNA of the CDR3 is TGTGCTCTTGGGGAGCCGGACCGGGGGGACGCCTTCAAACATTCAGCCTCCACTTTGACAGCACAACTCTTCTTT.